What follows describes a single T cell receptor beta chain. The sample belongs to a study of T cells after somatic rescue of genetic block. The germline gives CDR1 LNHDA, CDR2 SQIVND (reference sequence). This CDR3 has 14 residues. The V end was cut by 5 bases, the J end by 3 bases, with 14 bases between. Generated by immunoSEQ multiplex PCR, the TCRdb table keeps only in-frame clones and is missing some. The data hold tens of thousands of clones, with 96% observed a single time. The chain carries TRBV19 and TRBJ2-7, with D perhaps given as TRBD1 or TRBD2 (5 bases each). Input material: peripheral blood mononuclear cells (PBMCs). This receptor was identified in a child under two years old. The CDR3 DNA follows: TGTGCCAGTAGTGCCGCAGGGACCGGCTACGAGCAGTACTTC. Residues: CASSAAGTGYEQYF. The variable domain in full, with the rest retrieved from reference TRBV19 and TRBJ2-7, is DGGITQSPKYLFRKEGQNVTLSCEQNLNHDAMYWYRQDPGQGLRLIYYSQIVNDFQKGDIAEGYSVSREKKESFPLTVTSAQKNPTAFYLCASSAAGTGYEQYFGPGTRLTVT.